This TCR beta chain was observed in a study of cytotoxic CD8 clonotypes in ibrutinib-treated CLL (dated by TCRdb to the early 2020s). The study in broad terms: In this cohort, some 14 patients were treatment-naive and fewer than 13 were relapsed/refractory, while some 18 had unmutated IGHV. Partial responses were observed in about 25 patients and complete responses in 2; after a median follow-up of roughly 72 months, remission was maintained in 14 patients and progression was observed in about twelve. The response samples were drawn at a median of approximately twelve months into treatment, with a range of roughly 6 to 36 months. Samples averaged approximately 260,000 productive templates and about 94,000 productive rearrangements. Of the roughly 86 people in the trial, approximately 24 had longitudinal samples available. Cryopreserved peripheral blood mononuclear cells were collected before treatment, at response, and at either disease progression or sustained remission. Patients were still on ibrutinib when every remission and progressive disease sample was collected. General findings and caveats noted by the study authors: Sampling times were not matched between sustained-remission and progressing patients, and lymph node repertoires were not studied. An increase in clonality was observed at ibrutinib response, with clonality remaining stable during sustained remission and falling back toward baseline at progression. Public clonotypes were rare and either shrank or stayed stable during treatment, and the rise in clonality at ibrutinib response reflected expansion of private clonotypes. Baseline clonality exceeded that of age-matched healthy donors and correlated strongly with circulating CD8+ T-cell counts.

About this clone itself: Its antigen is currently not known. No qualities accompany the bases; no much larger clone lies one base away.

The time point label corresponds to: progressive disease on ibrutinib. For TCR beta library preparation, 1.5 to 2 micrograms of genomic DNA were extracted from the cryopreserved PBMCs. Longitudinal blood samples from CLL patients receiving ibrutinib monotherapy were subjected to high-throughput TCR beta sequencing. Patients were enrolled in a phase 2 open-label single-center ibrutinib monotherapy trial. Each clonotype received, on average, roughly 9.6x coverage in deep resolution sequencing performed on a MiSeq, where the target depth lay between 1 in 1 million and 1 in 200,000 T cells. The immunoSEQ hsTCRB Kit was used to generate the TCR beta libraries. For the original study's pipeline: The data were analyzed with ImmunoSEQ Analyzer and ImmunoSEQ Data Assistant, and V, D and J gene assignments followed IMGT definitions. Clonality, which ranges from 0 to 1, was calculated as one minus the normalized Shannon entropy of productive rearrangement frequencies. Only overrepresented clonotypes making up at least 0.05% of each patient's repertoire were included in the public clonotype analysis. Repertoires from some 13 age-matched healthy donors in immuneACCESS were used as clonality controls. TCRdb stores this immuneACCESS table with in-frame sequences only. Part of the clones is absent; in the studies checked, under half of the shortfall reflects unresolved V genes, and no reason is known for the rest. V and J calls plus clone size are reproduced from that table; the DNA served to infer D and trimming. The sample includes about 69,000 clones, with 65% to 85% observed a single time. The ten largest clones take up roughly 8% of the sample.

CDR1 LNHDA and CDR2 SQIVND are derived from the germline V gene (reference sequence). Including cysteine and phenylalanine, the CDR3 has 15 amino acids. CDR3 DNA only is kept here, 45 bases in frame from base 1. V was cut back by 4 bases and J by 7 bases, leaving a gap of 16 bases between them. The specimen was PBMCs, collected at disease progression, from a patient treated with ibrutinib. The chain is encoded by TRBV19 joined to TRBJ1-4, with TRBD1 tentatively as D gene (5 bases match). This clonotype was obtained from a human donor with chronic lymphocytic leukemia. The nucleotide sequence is TGTGCCAGTAGTAACGTCGTCATGGGGACTGAAAAACTGTTTTTT. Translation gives CASSNVVMGTEKLFF.